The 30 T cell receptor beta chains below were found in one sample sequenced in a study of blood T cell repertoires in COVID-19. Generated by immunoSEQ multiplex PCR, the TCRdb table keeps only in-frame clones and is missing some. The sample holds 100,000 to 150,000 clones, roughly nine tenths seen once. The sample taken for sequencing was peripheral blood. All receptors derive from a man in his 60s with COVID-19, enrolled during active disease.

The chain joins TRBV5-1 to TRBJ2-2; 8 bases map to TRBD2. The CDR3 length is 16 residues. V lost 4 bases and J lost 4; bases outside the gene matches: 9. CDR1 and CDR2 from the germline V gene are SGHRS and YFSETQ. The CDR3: CASSIGTSGITGELFF. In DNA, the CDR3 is TGCGCCAGCAGCATCGGGACTAGTGGAATCACCGGGGAGCTGTTTTTT.

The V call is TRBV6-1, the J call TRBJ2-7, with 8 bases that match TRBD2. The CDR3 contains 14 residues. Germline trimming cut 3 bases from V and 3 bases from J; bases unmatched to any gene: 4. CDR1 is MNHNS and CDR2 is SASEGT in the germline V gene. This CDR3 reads CASSDVSGNYEQYF. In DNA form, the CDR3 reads TGTGCCAGCAGTGACGTTAGCGGGAACTACGAGCAGTACTTC.

The CDR3 DNA sequence: TGTGCCAGCAGTGAAGCGCTTCGGGGGGCTAGCGGAGACCGGCGGGAGCAGTACTTC. Translation: CASSEALRGASGDRREQYF. V usage is TRBV6-1 and J usage is TRBJ2-7; D perhaps matches TRBD2 (7 bases). V was shortened by 0 bases and J by 7 bases, with 28 bases between the two germline ends. This CDR3 spans 19 amino acids. The V gene's germline CDR1 is MNHNS and CDR2 SASEGT.

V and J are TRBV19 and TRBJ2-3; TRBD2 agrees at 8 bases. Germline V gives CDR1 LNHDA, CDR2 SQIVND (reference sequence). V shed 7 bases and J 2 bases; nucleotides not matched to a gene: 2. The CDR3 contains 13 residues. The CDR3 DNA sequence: TGTGCCAGTACGCGGGGGGACACAGATACGCAGTATTTT. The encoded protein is CASTRGDTDTQYF.

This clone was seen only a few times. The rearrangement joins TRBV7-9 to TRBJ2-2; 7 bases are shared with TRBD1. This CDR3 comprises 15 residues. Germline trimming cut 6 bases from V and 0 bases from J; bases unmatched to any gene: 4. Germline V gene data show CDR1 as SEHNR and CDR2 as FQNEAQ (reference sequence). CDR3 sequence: CASRPGTANTGELFF. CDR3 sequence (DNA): TGTGCCAGCAGGCCCGGGACAGCGAACACCGGGGAGCTGTTTTTT. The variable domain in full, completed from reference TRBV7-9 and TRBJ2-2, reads DTGVSQNPRHKITKRGQNVTFRCDPISEHNRLYWYRQTLGQGPEFLTYFQNEAQLEKSRLLSDRFSAERPKGSFSTLEIQRTEQGDSAMYLCASRPGTANTGELFFGEGSRLTVL.

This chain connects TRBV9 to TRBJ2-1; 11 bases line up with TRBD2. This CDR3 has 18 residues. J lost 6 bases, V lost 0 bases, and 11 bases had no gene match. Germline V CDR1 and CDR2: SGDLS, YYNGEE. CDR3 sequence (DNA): TGTGCCAGCAGCGTAGCTGGCGGGACTAGCGGCTTTGTCAATGAGCAGTTCTTC. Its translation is CASSVAGGTSGFVNEQFF.

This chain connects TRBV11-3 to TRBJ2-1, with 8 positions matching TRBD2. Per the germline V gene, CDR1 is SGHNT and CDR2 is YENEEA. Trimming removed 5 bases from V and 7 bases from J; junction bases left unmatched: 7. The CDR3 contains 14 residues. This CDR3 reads CASSPGGSHNEQFF. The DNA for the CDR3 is TGTGCCAGCAGCCCGGGAGGGTCTCATAATGAGCAGTTCTTC.

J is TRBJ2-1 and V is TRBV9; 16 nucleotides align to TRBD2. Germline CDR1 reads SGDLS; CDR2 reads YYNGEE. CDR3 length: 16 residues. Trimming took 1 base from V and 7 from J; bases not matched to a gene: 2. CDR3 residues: CASSVLGLAGGNEQFF. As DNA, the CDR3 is TGTGCCAGCAGCGTATTGGGACTAGCGGGAGGGAATGAGCAGTTCTTC.

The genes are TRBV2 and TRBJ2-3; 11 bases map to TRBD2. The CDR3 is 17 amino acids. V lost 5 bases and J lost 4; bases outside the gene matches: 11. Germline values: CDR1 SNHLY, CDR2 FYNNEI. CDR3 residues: CASSPMTSGIGSDTQYF. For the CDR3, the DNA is TGTGCCAGCAGTCCTATGACTAGCGGGATAGGATCAGATACGCAGTATTTT.

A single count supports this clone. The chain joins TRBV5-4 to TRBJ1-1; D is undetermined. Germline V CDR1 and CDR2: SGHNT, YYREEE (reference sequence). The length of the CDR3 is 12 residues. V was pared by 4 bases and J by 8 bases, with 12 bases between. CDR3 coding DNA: TGTGCCAGCAGCGTGAGTTTATCCGAAGCTTTCTTT. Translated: CASSVSLSEAFF.

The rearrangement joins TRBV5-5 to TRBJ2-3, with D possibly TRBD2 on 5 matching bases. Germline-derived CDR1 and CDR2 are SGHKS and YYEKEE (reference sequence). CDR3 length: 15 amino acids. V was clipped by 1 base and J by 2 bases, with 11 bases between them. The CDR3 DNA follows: TGTGCCAGCAGCTTGCGAGGGATAGACACAGATACGCAGTATTTT. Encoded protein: CASSLRGIDTDTQYF.

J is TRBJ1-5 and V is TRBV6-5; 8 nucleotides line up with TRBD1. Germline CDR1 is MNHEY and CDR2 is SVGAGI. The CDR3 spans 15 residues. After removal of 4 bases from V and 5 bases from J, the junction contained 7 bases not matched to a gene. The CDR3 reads CASSLDREGHQPQHF. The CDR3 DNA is TGTGCCAGCAGTTTGGACAGGGAGGGACATCAGCCCCAGCATTTT.

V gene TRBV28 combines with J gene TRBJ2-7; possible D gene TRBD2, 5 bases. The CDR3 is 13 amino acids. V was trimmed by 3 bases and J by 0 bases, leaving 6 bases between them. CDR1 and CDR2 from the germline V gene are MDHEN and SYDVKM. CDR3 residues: CASSFGDSYEQYF. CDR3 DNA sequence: TGTGCCAGCAGTTTCGGGGACTCCTACGAGCAGTACTTC.

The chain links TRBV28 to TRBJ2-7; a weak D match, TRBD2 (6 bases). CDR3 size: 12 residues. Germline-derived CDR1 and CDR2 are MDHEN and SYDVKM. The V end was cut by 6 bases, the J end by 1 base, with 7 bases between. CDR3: CASRGGSYEQYF. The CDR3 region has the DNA TGTGCCAGCAGGGGGGGTTCCTACGAGCAGTACTTC.

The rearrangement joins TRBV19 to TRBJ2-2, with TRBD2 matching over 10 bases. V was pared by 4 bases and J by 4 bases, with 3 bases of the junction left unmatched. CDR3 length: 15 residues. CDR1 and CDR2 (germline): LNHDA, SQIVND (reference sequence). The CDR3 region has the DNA TGTGCCAGTAGTACTGGACTAGCGGTCACCGGGGAGCTGTTTTTT. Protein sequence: CASSTGLAVTGELFF.

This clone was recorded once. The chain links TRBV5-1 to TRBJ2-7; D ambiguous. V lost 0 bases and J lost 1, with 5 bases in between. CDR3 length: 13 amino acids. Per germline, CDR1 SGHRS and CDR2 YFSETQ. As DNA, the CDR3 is TGCGCCAGCAGCTTGGACTATTCCTACGAGCAGTACTTC. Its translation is CASSLDYSYEQYF. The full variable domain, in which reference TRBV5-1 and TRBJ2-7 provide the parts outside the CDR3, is KAGVTQTPRYLIKTRGQQVTLSCSPISGHRSVSWYQQTPGQGLQFLFEYFSETQRNKGNFPGRFSGRQFSNSRSEMNVSTLELGDSALYLCASSLDYSYEQYFGPGTRLTVT.

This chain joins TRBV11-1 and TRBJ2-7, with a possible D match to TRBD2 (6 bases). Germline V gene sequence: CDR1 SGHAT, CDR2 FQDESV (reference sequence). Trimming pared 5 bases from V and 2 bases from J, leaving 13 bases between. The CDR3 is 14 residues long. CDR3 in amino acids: CASSVGTLTYEQYF. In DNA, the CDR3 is TGTGCCAGCAGCGTGGGGACTTTAACCTACGAGCAGTACTTC.

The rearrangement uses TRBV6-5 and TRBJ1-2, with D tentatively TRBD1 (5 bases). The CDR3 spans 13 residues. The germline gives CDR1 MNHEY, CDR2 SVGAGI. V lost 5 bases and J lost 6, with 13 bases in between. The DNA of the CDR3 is TGTGCCAGCAGTATCAGTTGGGGGGATGGCTACACCTTC. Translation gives CASSISWGDGYTF.

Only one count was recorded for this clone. The CDR3 reads CAWSVNRDDEKLFF. The CDR3 nucleotides read TGTGCCTGGAGTGTAAACAGGGATGATGAAAAACTGTTTTTT. The chain recombines TRBV30 with TRBJ1-4; possible D gene TRBD1, 6 bases. The CDR3 spans 14 residues. Germline lookup yields CDR1 GTSNPN and CDR2 SVGIG (reference sequence). V lost 0 bases to trimming and J lost 6 bases, with 11 bases between them. Combining the CDR3 with reference TRBV30 and TRBJ1-4 gives the whole variable domain SQTIHQWPATLVQPVGSPLSLECTVEGTSNPNLYWYRQAAGRGLQLLFYSVGIGQISSEVPQNLSASRPQDRQFILSSKKLLLSDSGFYLCAWSVNRDDEKLFFGSGTQLSVL.

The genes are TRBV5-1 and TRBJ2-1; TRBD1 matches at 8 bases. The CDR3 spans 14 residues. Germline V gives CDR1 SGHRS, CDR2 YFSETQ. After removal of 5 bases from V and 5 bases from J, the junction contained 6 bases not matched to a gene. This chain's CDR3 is CASRSVTGDNEQFF. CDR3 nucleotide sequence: TGCGCCAGCAGGTCTGTGACAGGGGACAATGAGCAGTTCTTC.

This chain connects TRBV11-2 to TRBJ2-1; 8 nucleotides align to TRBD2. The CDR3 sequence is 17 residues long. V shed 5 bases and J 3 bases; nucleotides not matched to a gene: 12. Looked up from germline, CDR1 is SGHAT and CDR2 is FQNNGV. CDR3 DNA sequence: TGTGCCAGCAGCCGAGAAGGCACTAGCGGATTCTACAATGAGCAGTTCTTC. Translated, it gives CASSREGTSGFYNEQFF.

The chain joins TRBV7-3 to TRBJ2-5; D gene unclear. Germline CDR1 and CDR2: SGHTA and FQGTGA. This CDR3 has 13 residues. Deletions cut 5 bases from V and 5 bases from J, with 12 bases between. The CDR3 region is CASSTLPGETQYF. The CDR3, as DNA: TGTGCCAGCAGCACCCTGCCCGGGGAGACCCAGTACTTC.

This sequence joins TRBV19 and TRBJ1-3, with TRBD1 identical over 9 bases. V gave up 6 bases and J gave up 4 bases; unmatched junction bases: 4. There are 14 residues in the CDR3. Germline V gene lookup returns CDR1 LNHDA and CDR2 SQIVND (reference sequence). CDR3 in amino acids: CASRVDRGGNTIYF. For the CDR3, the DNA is TGTGCCAGTAGAGTGGACAGGGGAGGAAACACCATATATTTT.

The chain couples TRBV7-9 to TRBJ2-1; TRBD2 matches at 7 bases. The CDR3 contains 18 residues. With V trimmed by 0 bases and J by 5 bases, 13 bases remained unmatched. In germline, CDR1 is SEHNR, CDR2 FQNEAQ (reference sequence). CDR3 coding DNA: TGTGCCAGCAGCTTAGCCAGCTTTCTAGCGGACCCCCACAATGAGCAGTTCTTC. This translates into CASSLASFLADPHNEQFF. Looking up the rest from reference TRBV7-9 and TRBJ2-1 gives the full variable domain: DTGVSQNPRHKITKRGQNVTFRCDPISEHNRLYWYRQTLGQGPEFLTYFQNEAQLEKSRLLSDRFSAERPKGSFSTLEIQRTEQGDSAMYLCASSLASFLADPHNEQFFGPGTRLTVL.

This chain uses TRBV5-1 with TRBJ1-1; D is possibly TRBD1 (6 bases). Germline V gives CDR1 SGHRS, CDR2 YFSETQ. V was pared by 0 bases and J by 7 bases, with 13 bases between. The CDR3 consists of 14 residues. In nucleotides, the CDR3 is TGCGCCAGCAGCTTGGTGCGGGGGGCGGGTGAAGCTTTCTTT. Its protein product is CASSLVRGAGEAFF.

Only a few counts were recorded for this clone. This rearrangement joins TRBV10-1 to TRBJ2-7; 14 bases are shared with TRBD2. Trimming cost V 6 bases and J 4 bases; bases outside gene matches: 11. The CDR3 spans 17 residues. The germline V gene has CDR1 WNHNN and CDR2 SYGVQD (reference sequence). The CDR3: CASSPLGLAGGGYEQYF. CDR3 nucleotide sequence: TGCGCCAGCAGCCCCTTAGGACTAGCGGGAGGTGGGTACGAGCAGTACTTC.

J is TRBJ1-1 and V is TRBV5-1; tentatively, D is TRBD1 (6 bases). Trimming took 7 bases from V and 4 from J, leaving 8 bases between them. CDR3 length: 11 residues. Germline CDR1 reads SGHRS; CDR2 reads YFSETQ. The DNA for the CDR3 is TGCGCCAGCCAAGGGGGCACTGAAGCTTTCTTT. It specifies CASQGGTEAFF.

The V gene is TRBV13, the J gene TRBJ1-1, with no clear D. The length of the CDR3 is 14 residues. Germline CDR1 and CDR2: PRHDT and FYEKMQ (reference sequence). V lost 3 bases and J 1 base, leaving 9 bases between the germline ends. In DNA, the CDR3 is TGTGCCAGCAGCTTTATGCTAGAGAACACTGAAGCTTTCTTT. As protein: CASSFMLENTEAFF.

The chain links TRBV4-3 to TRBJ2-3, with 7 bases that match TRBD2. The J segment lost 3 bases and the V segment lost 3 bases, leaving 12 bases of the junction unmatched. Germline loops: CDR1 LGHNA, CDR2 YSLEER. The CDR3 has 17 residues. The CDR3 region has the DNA TGCGCCAGCAGCCAGGGGTTCGTTGGACTAGGTACAGATACGCAGTATTTT. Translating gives CASSQGFVGLGTDTQYF.

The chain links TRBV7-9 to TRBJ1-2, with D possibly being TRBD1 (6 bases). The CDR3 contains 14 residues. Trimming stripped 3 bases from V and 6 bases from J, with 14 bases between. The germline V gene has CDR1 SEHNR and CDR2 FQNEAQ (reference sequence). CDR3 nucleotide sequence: TGTGCCAGCAGCTTGGGGACGGGGGGCGATGGCTACACCTTC. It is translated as CASSLGTGGDGYTF.